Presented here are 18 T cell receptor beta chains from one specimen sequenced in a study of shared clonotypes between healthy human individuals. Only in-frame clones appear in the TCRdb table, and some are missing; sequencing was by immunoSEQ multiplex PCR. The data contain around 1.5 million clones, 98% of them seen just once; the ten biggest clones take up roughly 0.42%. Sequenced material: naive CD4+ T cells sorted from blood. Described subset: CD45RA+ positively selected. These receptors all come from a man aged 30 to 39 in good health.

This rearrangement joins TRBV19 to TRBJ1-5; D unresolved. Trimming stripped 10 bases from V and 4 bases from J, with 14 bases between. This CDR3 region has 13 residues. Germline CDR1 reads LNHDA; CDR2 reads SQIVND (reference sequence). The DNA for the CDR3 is TGTGCCACCCGAGCGGAGCGGAATCAGCCCCAGCATTTT. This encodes CATRAERNQPQHF.

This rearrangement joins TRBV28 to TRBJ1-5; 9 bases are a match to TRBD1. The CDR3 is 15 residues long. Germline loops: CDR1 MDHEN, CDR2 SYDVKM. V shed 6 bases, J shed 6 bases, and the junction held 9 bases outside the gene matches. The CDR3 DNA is TGTGCCAGCAGCCCGTGGACAGGGGATCGTCAGCCCCAGCATTTT. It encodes CASSPWTGDRQPQHF.

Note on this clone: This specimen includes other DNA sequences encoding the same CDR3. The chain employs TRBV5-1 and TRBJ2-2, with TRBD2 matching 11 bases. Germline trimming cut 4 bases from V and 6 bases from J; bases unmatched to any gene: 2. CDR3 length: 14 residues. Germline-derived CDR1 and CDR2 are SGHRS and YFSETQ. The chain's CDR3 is CASSLAGGPGELFF. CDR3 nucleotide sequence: TGCGCCAGCAGCCTAGCGGGAGGTCCCGGGGAGCTGTTTTTT.

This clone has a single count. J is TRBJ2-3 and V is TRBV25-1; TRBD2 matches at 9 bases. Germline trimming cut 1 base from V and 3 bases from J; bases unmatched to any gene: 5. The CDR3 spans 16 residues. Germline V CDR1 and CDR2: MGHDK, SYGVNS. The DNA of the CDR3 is TGTGCCAGCAGTGAATCCTGGCTAGCGGGAACAGATACGCAGTATTTT. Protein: CASSESWLAGTDTQYF.

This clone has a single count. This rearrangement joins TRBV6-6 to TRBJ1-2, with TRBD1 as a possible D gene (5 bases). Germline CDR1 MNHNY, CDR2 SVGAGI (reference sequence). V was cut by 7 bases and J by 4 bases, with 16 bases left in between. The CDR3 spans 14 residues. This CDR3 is CASTHRGGRYGYTF. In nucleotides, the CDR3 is TGTGCCAGCACGCATCGGGGGGGACGCTATGGCTACACCTTC.

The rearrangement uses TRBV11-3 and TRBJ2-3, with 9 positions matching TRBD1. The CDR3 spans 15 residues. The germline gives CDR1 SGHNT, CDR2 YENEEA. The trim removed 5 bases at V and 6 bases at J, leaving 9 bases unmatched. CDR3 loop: CASSARQGGGDTQYF. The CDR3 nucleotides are TGTGCCAGCAGCGCGAGACAGGGGGGTGGTGATACGCAGTATTTT.

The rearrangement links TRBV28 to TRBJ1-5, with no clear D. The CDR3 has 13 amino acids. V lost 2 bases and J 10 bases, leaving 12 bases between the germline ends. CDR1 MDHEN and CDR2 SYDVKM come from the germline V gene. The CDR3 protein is CASSLGGPRPQHF. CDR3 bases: TGTGCCAGCAGTTTAGGAGGACCTCGTCCCCAGCATTTT.

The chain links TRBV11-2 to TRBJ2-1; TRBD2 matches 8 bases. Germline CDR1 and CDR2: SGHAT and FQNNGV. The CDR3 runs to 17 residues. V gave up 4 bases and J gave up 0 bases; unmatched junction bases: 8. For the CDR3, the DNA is TGTGCCAGCAGCTGGGTAGCGGGAAGAAGCTCCTACAATGAGCAGTTCTTC. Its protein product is CASSWVAGRSSYNEQFF. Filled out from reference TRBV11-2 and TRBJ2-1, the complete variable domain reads EAGVAQSPRYKIIEKRQSVAFWCNPISGHATLYWYQQILGQGPKLLIQFQNNGVVDDSQLPKDRFSAERLKGVDSTLKIQPAKLEDSAVYLCASSWVAGRSSYNEQFFGPGTRLTVL.

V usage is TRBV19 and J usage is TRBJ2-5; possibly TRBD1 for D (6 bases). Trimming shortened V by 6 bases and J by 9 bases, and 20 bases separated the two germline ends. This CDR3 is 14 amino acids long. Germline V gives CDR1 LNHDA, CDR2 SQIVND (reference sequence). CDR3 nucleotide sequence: TGTGCCAGTAGCCCCACAGGGTCCCAAGTGGCCCAGTACTTC. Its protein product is CASSPTGSQVAQYF.

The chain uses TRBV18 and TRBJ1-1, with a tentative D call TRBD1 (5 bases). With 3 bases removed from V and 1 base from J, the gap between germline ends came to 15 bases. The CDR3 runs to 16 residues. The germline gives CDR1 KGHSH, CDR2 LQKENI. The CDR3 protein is CASSPKMGPPNTEAFF. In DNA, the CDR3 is TGTGCCAGCTCACCGAAAATGGGACCGCCGAACACTGAAGCTTTCTTT.

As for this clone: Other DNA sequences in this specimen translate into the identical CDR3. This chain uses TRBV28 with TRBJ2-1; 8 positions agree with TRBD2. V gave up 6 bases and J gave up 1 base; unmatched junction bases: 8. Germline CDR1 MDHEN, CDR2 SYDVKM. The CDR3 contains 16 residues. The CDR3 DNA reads TGTGCCAGCAGCCTTCCGAGCGGGAGTTCCTACAATGAGCAGTTCTTC. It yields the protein CASSLPSGSSYNEQFF. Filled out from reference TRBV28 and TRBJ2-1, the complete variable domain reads DVKVTQSSRYLVKRTGEKVFLECVQDMDHENMFWYRQDPGLGLRLIYFSYDVKMKEKGDIPEGYSVSREKKERFSLILESASTNQTSMYLCASSLPSGSSYNEQFFGPGTRLTVL.

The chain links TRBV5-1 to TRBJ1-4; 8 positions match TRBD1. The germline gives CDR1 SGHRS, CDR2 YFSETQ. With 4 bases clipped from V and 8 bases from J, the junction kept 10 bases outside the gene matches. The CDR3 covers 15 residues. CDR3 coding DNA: TGCGCCAGCAGCCCTTTTCGGACAGGGACCGAAAAACTGTTTTTT. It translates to CASSPFRTGTEKLFF.

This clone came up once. The CDR3 loop is CASSYSMYGGEQFF. In DNA form, the CDR3 reads TGTGCCAGCAGTTACTCGATGTATGGTGGTGAGCAGTTCTTC. V is TRBV6-5 and J is TRBJ2-1; no reliable D call. Trimming shortened V by 0 bases and J by 9 bases, and 12 bases separated the two germline ends. The CDR3 sequence is 14 residues long. In germline, CDR1 is MNHEY, CDR2 SVGAGI.

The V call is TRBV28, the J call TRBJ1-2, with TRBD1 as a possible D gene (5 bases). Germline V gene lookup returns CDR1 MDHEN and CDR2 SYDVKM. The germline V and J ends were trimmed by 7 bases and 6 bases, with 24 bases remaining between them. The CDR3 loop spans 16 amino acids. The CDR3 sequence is CASTRPRGRFSHGYTF. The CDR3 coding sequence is TGTGCCAGCACCAGGCCCCGGGGACGGTTCTCTCATGGCTACACCTTC.

In nucleotides, the CDR3 is TGTGCCAGCAGCGTAGGGGACAGAACCCTCACTGAAGCTTTCTTT. It codes for CASSVGDRTLTEAFF. V and J are TRBV11-2 and TRBJ1-1, with 7 positions matching TRBD1. This CDR3 comprises 15 residues. Per germline, CDR1 SGHAT and CDR2 FQNNGV. With 5 bases clipped from V and 4 bases from J, the junction kept 10 bases outside the gene matches.

The DNA for the CDR3 is TGCGCCAGCAGCCAAGAAGTTCTTGGTAGCGCCCAAGAGACCCAGTACTTC. Translated: CASSQEVLGSAQETQYF. The chain couples TRBV4-1 to TRBJ2-5, with a possible D match to TRBD2 (5 bases). The V end lost 0 bases, the J end lost 1 base, and 15 bases lay between the germline ends. The CDR3 sequence is 17 residues long. Per the germline V gene, CDR1 is MGHRA and CDR2 is YSYEKL.

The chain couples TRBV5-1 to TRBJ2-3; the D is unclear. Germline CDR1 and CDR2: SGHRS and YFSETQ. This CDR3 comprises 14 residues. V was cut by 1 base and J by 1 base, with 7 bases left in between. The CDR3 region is CASSLRGGTDTQYF. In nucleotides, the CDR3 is TGCGCCAGCAGCTTGCGCGGAGGCACAGATACGCAGTATTTT.

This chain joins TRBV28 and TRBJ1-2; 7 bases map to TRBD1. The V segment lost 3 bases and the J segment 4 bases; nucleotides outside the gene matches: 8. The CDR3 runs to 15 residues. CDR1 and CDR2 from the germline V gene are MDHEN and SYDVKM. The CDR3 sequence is CASSFTGVDRYGYTF. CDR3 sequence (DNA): TGTGCCAGCAGTTTCACAGGGGTTGATCGCTATGGCTACACCTTC.